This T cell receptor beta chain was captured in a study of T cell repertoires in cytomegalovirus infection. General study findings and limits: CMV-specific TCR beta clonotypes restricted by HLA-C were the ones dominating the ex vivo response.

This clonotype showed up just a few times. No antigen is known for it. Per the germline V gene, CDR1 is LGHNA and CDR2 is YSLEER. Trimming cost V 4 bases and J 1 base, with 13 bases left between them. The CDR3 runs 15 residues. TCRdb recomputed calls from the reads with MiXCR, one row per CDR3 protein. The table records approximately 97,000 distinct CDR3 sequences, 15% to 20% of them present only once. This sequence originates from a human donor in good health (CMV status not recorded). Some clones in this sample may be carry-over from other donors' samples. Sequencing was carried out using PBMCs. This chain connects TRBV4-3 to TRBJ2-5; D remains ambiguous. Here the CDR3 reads CASSRASDGQETQYF. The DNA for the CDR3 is TGCGCCAGCAGCCGAGCTTCGGACGGCCAAGAGACCCAGTACTTC.